This is a list of T cell receptor beta chains from one sample in a study of cytomegalovirus exposure and HLA in healthy donors. Here immunoSEQ multiplex PCR was the method, and the copy in TCRdb shows in-frame clones only, minus some. The data show 200,000 or so clones, with around 80% seen just once and about an eighth held by the top ten. Sequenced material: PBMCs. The receptors derive from a woman under 40 in good health and CMV-seropositive. CDR3s include the opening cysteine and the closing phenylalanine or tryptophan. The order of the fields is V gene, J gene, D gene, clone size, CDR3 protein, CDR3 DNA. A D gene is named only where the DNA matches it firmly. Some rows mark clone size as missing; the rest say once, few, many or name a class of expanded clone.

v_gene: TRBV6-5
j_gene: TRBJ1-5
d_gene: TRBD1
abundance: -
CDR3aa: CASSSTGGSNQPQHF
CDR3nt: TGTGCCAGCAGCTCGACAGGGGGGAGCAATCAGCCCCAGCATTTT

v_gene: TRBV7-3
j_gene: TRBJ2-7
d_gene: -
abundance: -
CDR3aa: CASSLTRSDEQYF
CDR3nt: TGTGCCAGCAGCTTGACTAGGTCCGACGAGCAGTACTTC

v_gene: TRBV13
j_gene: TRBJ1-4
d_gene: -
abundance: once
CDR3aa: CASSLGSTGSFATNEKLFF
CDR3nt: TGTGCCAGCAGCTTAGGCTCGACAGGTTCGTTCGCAACTAATGAAAAACTGTTTTTT

v_gene: TRBV28
j_gene: TRBJ2-4
d_gene: -
abundance: few
CDR3aa: CASSLGLYIQYF
CDR3nt: TGTGCCAGCAGCCTCGGACTATACATTCAGTACTTC

v_gene: TRBV7-8
j_gene: TRBJ2-3
d_gene: -
abundance: -
CDR3aa: CASSPPRSDTQYF
CDR3nt: TGTGCCAGCAGCCCCCCTCGGTCAGATACGCAGTATTTT

v_gene: TRBV29-1
j_gene: TRBJ2-1
d_gene: TRBD2
abundance: -
CDR3aa: CSVARLGTGGNEQFF
CDR3nt: TGCAGCGTTGCCCGCCTCGGGACGGGAGGGAATGAGCAGTTCTTC

v_gene: TRBV9
j_gene: TRBJ2-7
d_gene: -
abundance: once
CDR3aa: CASSPQGVSEQYF
CDR3nt: TGTGCCAGCAGCCCTCAGGGTGTATCGGAGCAGTACTTC

v_gene: TRBV29-1
j_gene: TRBJ2-5
d_gene: -
abundance: -
CDR3aa: CSVEASTTQYF
CDR3nt: TGCAGCGTTGAAGCCTCGACTACCCAGTACTTC

v_gene: TRBV5-8
j_gene: TRBJ1-5
d_gene: -
abundance: -
CDR3aa: CASSLARVRQPQHF
CDR3nt: TGTGCCAGCAGCTTGGCCAGGGTCCGTCAGCCCCAGCATTTT

v_gene: TRBV28
j_gene: TRBJ1-1
d_gene: -
abundance: -
CDR3aa: CASSLSADTEAFF
CDR3nt: TGTGCCAGCAGTTTGTCGGCGGACACTGAAGCTTTCTTT

v_gene: TRBV7-7
j_gene: TRBJ2-1
d_gene: TRBD2
abundance: -
CDR3aa: CASSLDASGMNEQFF
CDR3nt: TGTGCTAGCAGCTTAGATGCTAGCGGGATGAATGAGCAGTTCTTC

v_gene: TRBV6-5
j_gene: TRBJ2-7
d_gene: -
abundance: -
CDR3aa: CASSSPATGNSYEQYF
CDR3nt: TGTGCCAGCAGTTCCCCCGCGACAGGCAACTCCTACGAGCAGTACTTC

v_gene: TRBV11-1
j_gene: TRBJ1-1
d_gene: -
abundance: -
CDR3aa: CASSLDPDSRNTEAFF
CDR3nt: TGTGCCAGCAGCCTCGATCCGGACAGTAGAAACACTGAAGCTTTCTTT

v_gene: TRBV18
j_gene: TRBJ1-5
d_gene: TRBD1
abundance: -
CDR3aa: CASSPPQGAANNQPQHF
CDR3nt: TGTGCCAGCTCACCACCGCAGGGGGCGGCAAACAATCAGCCCCAGCATTTT

v_gene: TRBV5-1
j_gene: TRBJ1-1
d_gene: -
abundance: -
CDR3aa: CASSQTGTNTEAFF
CDR3nt: TGCGCCAGCAGCCAAACAGGGACGAACACTGAAGCTTTCTTT

v_gene: TRBV10-2
j_gene: TRBJ2-7
d_gene: TRBD2
abundance: -
CDR3aa: CASSQLAGGPYEQYF
CDR3nt: TGCGCCAGCAGTCAACTAGCGGGAGGGCCCTACGAGCAGTACTTC

v_gene: TRBV6-5
j_gene: TRBJ2-3
d_gene: TRBD2
abundance: -
CDR3aa: CASSWGLSTDTQYF
CDR3nt: TGTGCCAGCAGTTGGGGACTATCCACAGATACGCAGTATTTT

v_gene: TRBV4-2
j_gene: TRBJ2-2
d_gene: -
abundance: -
CDR3aa: CASSQGWETVLKELFF
CDR3nt: TGTGCCAGCAGCCAAGGATGGGAGACGGTGCTTAAGGAGCTGTTTTTT

v_gene: TRBV4-1
j_gene: TRBJ2-6
d_gene: TRBD1
abundance: -
CDR3aa: CASSQIGQGGAGANVLTF
CDR3nt: TGCGCCAGCAGCCAAATCGGACAGGGGGGTGCTGGGGCCAACGTCCTGACTTTC

v_gene: TRBV5-1
j_gene: TRBJ2-1
d_gene: -
abundance: -
CDR3aa: CASSLAGWTQTFNEQFF
CDR3nt: TGCGCCAGCAGCTTGGCCGGGTGGACACAAACCTTCAATGAGCAGTTCTTC

v_gene: TRBV6-6
j_gene: TRBJ1-5
d_gene: -
abundance: -
CDR3aa: CASSGQPNQPQHF
CDR3nt: TGTGCCAGCAGCGGACAGCCCAATCAGCCCCAGCATTTT

v_gene: TRBV30
j_gene: TRBJ2-7
d_gene: TRBD2
abundance: few
CDR3aa: CAWSKSGGSYEQYF
CDR3nt: TGTGCCTGGAGTAAGAGCGGGGGCTCCTACGAGCAGTACTTC

v_gene: TRBV9
j_gene: TRBJ2-3
d_gene: TRBD2
abundance: -
CDR3aa: CASSAPTSGGSTDTQYF
CDR3nt: TGTGCCAGCAGCGCCCCGACTAGCGGGGGAAGCACAGATACGCAGTATTTT

v_gene: TRBV19
j_gene: TRBJ2-7
d_gene: TRBD1
abundance: -
CDR3aa: CASSNTRGRNYEQYF
CDR3nt: TGTGCCAGTAGTAATACCAGGGGGCGTAACTACGAGCAGTACTTC

v_gene: TRBV4-2
j_gene: TRBJ2-2
d_gene: -
abundance: -
CDR3aa: CASSQEATGELFF
CDR3nt: TGTGCCAGCAGCCAAGAAGCGACCGGGGAGCTGTTTTTT

v_gene: TRBV2
j_gene: TRBJ2-6
d_gene: -
abundance: -
CDR3aa: CASTPARILSSGANVLTF
CDR3nt: TGTGCCAGCACCCCGGCCAGGATTCTAAGCTCTGGGGCCAACGTCCTGACTTTC

v_gene: TRBV27
j_gene: TRBJ2-1
d_gene: -
abundance: -
CDR3aa: CASSFLAATWEQFF
CDR3nt: TGTGCCAGCAGTTTCCTTGCGGCCACTTGGGAGCAGTTCTTC

v_gene: TRBV6-5
j_gene: TRBJ1-2
d_gene: -
abundance: -
CDR3aa: CASSYGGTGGDGYTF
CDR3nt: TGTGCCAGCAGTTACGGCGGGACGGGGGGCGATGGCTACACCTTC

v_gene: TRBV5-6
j_gene: TRBJ2-7
d_gene: TRBD2
abundance: few
CDR3aa: CASSFVGLAGVGEQYF
CDR3nt: TGTGCCAGCAGCTTCGTAGGTCTAGCGGGAGTGGGGGAGCAGTACTTC

v_gene: TRBV5-4
j_gene: TRBJ2-1
d_gene: TRBD2
abundance: -
CDR3aa: CASSYGLAGNEQFF
CDR3nt: TGTGCCAGCAGCTACGGACTAGCTGGCAATGAGCAGTTCTTC

v_gene: TRBV30
j_gene: TRBJ1-1
d_gene: -
abundance: -
CDR3aa: CAFRRGGNTEAFF
CDR3nt: TGTGCCTTTCGACGGGGGGGGAACACTGAAGCTTTCTTT

v_gene: TRBV19
j_gene: TRBJ2-2
d_gene: -
abundance: -
CDR3aa: CASSRDGRGRNTGELFF
CDR3nt: TGTGCCAGTAGTAGGGACGGGAGGGGGCGGAACACCGGGGAGCTGTTTTTT

v_gene: TRBV27
j_gene: TRBJ1-2
d_gene: TRBD1
abundance: -
CDR3aa: CASSSDRDLNYGYTF
CDR3nt: TGTGCCAGCAGTTCCGACAGGGATCTCAACTATGGCTACACCTTC

v_gene: TRBV7-2
j_gene: TRBJ2-7
d_gene: -
abundance: -
CDR3aa: CASSHSHQQYF
CDR3nt: TGTGCCAGCAGCCACAGTCATCAGCAGTACTTC

v_gene: TRBV6-1
j_gene: TRBJ1-2
d_gene: -
abundance: few
CDR3aa: CASSESQGGGYTF
CDR3nt: TGTGCCAGCAGTGAAAGCCAGGGAGGCGGCTACACCTTC

v_gene: TRBV6-5
j_gene: TRBJ2-7
d_gene: TRBD1
abundance: -
CDR3aa: CASTAGQGVYEQYF
CDR3nt: TGTGCCAGCACTGCCGGACAGGGGGTCTACGAGCAGTACTTC

v_gene: TRBV7-9
j_gene: TRBJ2-4
d_gene: -
abundance: -
CDR3aa: CASSLVNKGDVKNIQYF
CDR3nt: TGTGCCAGCAGCTTAGTCAATAAGGGGGACGTCAAAAACATTCAGTACTTC

v_gene: TRBV6-5
j_gene: TRBJ2-7
d_gene: -
abundance: -
CDR3aa: CASSRSGTLYYEQYF
CDR3nt: TGTGCCAGCAGTAGATCGGGGACACTATACTACGAGCAGTACTTC

v_gene: TRBV29-1
j_gene: TRBJ1-2
d_gene: -
abundance: -
CDR3aa: CSVSADRERYGYTF
CDR3nt: TGCAGCGTTTCCGCCGACCGGGAACGTTATGGCTACACCTTC

v_gene: TRBV29-1
j_gene: TRBJ1-4
d_gene: TRBD1
abundance: -
CDR3aa: CSVDRGSEKLFF
CDR3nt: TGCAGCGTCGACAGGGGCAGTGAAAAACTGTTTTTT

v_gene: TRBV18
j_gene: TRBJ1-5
d_gene: TRBD1
abundance: -
CDR3aa: CASSPGGTDSNQPQHF
CDR3nt: TGTGCCAGCTCACCAGGCGGGACAGATAGCAATCAGCCCCAGCATTTT

v_gene: TRBV13
j_gene: TRBJ1-5
d_gene: -
abundance: -
CDR3aa: CASSWQNQPQHF
CDR3nt: TGTGCCAGCAGCTGGCAGAATCAGCCCCAGCATTTT

v_gene: TRBV7-6
j_gene: TRBJ2-2
d_gene: -
abundance: -
CDR3aa: CASSLVSVTGELFF
CDR3nt: TGTGCCAGCAGCCTAGTCTCCGTCACCGGGGAGCTGTTTTTT

v_gene: TRBV27
j_gene: TRBJ2-7
d_gene: -
abundance: -
CDR3aa: CASSLHGLGAEQYF
CDR3nt: TGTGCCAGCAGTTTACACGGGTTAGGCGCCGAGCAGTACTTC

v_gene: TRBV6-5
j_gene: TRBJ1-3
d_gene: -
abundance: -
CDR3aa: CASSQQGDSGNTIYF
CDR3nt: TGTGCCAGCAGCCAACAGGGTGACTCTGGAAACACCATATATTTT

v_gene: TRBV28
j_gene: TRBJ1-5
d_gene: -
abundance: -
CDR3aa: CASSLGRGGEPQHF
CDR3nt: TGTGCCAGCAGCTTAGGCAGGGGCGGAGAGCCCCAGCATTTT

v_gene: TRBV2
j_gene: TRBJ1-5
d_gene: -
abundance: -
CDR3aa: CASSCNAGADQPQHF
CDR3nt: TGTGCCAGCAGCTGTAACGCAGGGGCCGATCAGCCCCAGCATTTT

v_gene: TRBV6-1
j_gene: TRBJ1-1
d_gene: -
abundance: -
CDR3aa: CASSDAGAPLSTEAFF
CDR3nt: TGTGCCAGCAGTGATGCAGGGGCCCCCCTGAGCACTGAAGCTTTCTTT